This entry lists 17 T cell receptor beta chains sequenced from one sample in a study of shared clonotypes between healthy human individuals. The protocol was immunoSEQ multiplex PCR, while the TCRdb copy is restricted to in-frame clones and leaves out a portion. The sample includes some 2.1 million clones, roughly 94% seen only once; the top ten take roughly 0.13%. Sequences were obtained from naive CD4+ T cells sorted from blood. As for subset: CD45RA+ positively selected. The receptors derive from a man between 18 and 35 years old in good health.

The rearrangement joins TRBV5-6 to TRBJ1-5; D call uncertain. V gave up 4 bases and J gave up 3 bases, with 11 bases separating them. CDR1 and CDR2 from the germline V gene are SGHDT and YYEEEE. This CDR3 spans 14 amino acids. CDR3 in DNA: TGTGCCAGCAGCGCCGGAGGACCCAATCAGCCCCAGCATTTT. Encoded protein: CASSAGGPNQPQHF.

V and J are TRBV18 and TRBJ2-5; TRBD1 or TRBD2 may be the D gene (5 bases each). V lost 6 bases, J lost 1 base, and 12 bases lay in between. From germline, CDR1 is KGHSH and CDR2 LQKENI. The CDR3 has 14 amino acids. The CDR3 nucleotides are TGTGCCAGCTCCACCGGGGCTACCCAAGAGACCCAGTACTTC. Amino acids: CASSTGATQETQYF.

The sample holds one count of this clone. The rearrangement uses TRBV7-9 and TRBJ2-1, with 7 bases matching TRBD1. This CDR3 spans 16 amino acids. The germline gives CDR1 SEHNR, CDR2 FQNEAQ (reference sequence). The V gene end was trimmed by 1 base and the J gene end by 4 bases; junction bases not matched to a gene: 7. The CDR3 reads CASSLETGWAYNEQFF. CDR3 DNA sequence: TGTGCCAGCAGCTTAGAGACAGGGTGGGCTTACAATGAGCAGTTCTTC.

This chain links TRBV19 with TRBJ2-5; D is perhaps TRBD1 (7 bases). The germline V gene has CDR1 LNHDA and CDR2 SQIVND (reference sequence). The germline V and J ends were trimmed by 3 bases and 3 bases, with 14 bases remaining between them. The CDR3 totals 15 residues. The CDR3 protein is CASSMGRGVKETQYF. Written as DNA, the CDR3 is TGTGCCAGTAGTATGGGCAGGGGGGTTAAAGAGACCCAGTACTTC.

The table lists this clone with a count of one. The J gene is TRBJ2-3, the V gene TRBV7-2; D unresolved. This CDR3 spans 16 amino acids. Germline assignment: CDR1 SGHTA and CDR2 FQGNSA. Trimming left V 4 bases short and J 1 base short, with 15 bases between. CDR3 residues: CASSSVGQAGTDTQYF. In DNA, the CDR3 is TGTGCCAGCAGCTCGGTTGGGCAGGCGGGCACAGATACGCAGTATTTT.

This clone was recorded once. The J gene is TRBJ2-5, the V gene TRBV15; 14 bases are a match to TRBD2. V was clipped by 5 bases and J by 5 bases; unmatched bases: 7. Per germline, CDR1 LNHNV and CDR2 YYDKDF (reference sequence). The CDR3 sequence is 16 residues long. CDR3 coding DNA: TGTGCCACCAGCGCTGGACTAGCGGGGGGCGGGGAGACCCAGTACTTC. Translated, it gives CATSAGLAGGGETQYF.

This chain joins TRBV19 and TRBJ1-3, with no clear D. The V gene lost 3 bases and the J gene lost 0 bases, with 6 bases spanning the gap. Germline V gives CDR1 LNHDA, CDR2 SQIVND (reference sequence). CDR3 length equals 14 residues. CDR3 residues: CASSMVSSGNTIYF. Here the CDR3 DNA reads TGTGCCAGTAGTATGGTCAGCTCTGGAAACACCATATATTTT.

This clone appeared once. This chain links TRBV7-2 with TRBJ1-6; the D gene is possibly TRBD1 (5 bases). The length of the CDR3 is 16 residues. Germline V gives CDR1 SGHTA, CDR2 FQGNSA. Trimming stripped 4 bases from V and 5 bases from J, with 15 bases between. CDR3 amino acids: CASSSRGGSHNSPLHF. CDR3 coding DNA: TGTGCCAGCAGCTCCCGGGGGGGATCTCATAATTCACCCCTCCACTTT.

The chain combines TRBV4-1 with TRBJ2-1, with 7 positions matching TRBD2. CDR1 and CDR2 (germline): MGHRA, YSYEKL. The CDR3 sequence is 16 residues long. The ends lost 1 base at V and 2 bases at J; junction bases unmatched: 5. The CDR3 nucleotides are TGCGCCAGCAGCCAAGTGGGACTAACCGCCTACAATGAGCAGTTCTTC. It translates to CASSQVGLTAYNEQFF.

CDR3: CASSTELEAFF. CDR3 sequence (DNA): TGTGCCAGTAGTACCGAGCTGGAAGCTTTCTTT. The chain carries TRBV19 and TRBJ1-1; no clear D gene. CDR3 length: 11 residues. The V gene lost 4 bases and the J gene lost 8 bases, with 8 bases spanning the gap. Per the germline V gene, CDR1 is LNHDA and CDR2 is SQIVND (reference sequence). Together with reference TRBV19 and TRBJ1-1, the CDR3 gives the full variable domain: DGGITQSPKYLFRKEGQNVTLSCEQNLNHDAMYWYRQDPGQGLRLIYYSQIVNDFQKGDIAEGYSVSREKKESFPLTVTSAQKNPTAFYLCASSTELEAFFGQGTRLTVV.

V usage is TRBV30 and J usage is TRBJ2-7; unclear D gene. CDR3 length equals 12 residues. Germline V gives CDR1 GTSNPN, CDR2 SVGIG (reference sequence). V shed 0 bases and J shed 7 bases, with 10 bases lying between them. CDR3 bases: TGTGCCTGGAGTGTACATCGCTTTGAGCAGTACTTC. The encoded protein is CAWSVHRFEQYF.

J is TRBJ2-3 and V is TRBV7-2; a weak D match, TRBD2 (6 bases). Germline V gene lookup returns CDR1 SGHTA and CDR2 FQGNSA. This CDR3 comprises 15 residues. V dropped 1 base and J dropped 10 bases, with 18 bases sitting between them. CDR3 in DNA: TGTGCCAGCAGCTTAGGGGGTAGCGGAAGTACGTCGCAGTATTTT. Amino acid sequence: CASSLGGSGSTSQYF.

V gene TRBV6-5 combines with J gene TRBJ1-1, with unresolved D. V lost 6 bases and J lost 4, with 18 bases in between. Germline-derived CDR1 and CDR2 are MNHEY and SVGAGI. There are 15 residues in the CDR3. The CDR3 here is CASSPPFPRPTEAFF. CDR3 bases: TGTGCCAGCAGCCCCCCCTTCCCACGGCCCACTGAAGCTTTCTTT.

The DNA for the CDR3 is TGTGCCAGCAGCTTGGTGGGGGCGAGATCGGCCAACGTCCTGACTTTC. This translates into CASSLVGARSANVLTF. The chain recombines TRBV5-4 with TRBJ2-6; a weak D match, TRBD1 (6 bases). Per germline, CDR1 SGHNT and CDR2 YYREEE (reference sequence). V was trimmed by 0 bases and J by 6 bases, leaving 13 bases between them. This CDR3 comprises 16 residues.

The V gene is TRBV2, the J gene TRBJ2-3, with D perhaps TRBD2 (6 bases). The germline V gene has CDR1 SNHLY and CDR2 FYNNEI. This CDR3 has 14 residues. Between the trimmed V and J ends, which lost 5 bases and 5 bases, there was a span of 14 bases. This chain's CDR3 is CASSRGSGGDTQYF. Here the CDR3 DNA reads TGTGCCAGCAGTCGGGGGTCTGGAGGAGATACGCAGTATTTT.

The rearrangement joins TRBV7-9 to TRBJ1-2; D gene ambiguous. The CDR3 is made up of 12 amino acids. V lost 4 bases and J lost 4, with 7 bases in between. CDR1 is SEHNR, CDR2 FQNEAQ, per germline (reference sequence). CDR3 nucleotides: TGTGCCAGCAGCTATGACATCTATGGCTACACCTTC. The encoded protein is CASSYDIYGYTF. Together with reference TRBV7-9 and TRBJ1-2, the CDR3 gives the full variable domain: DTGVSQNPRHKITKRGQNVTFRCDPISEHNRLYWYRQTLGQGPEFLTYFQNEAQLEKSRLLSDRFSAERPKGSFSTLEIQRTEQGDSAMYLCASSYDIYGYTFGSGTRLTVV.

CDR3 DNA: TGCGCCAGTGGACCTGGGGACACAGATACGCAGTATTTT. Translation gives CASGPGDTDTQYF. The chain recombines TRBV5-1 with TRBJ2-3; no firm D call. CDR1 SGHRS and CDR2 YFSETQ come from the germline V gene. V gave up 8 bases and J gave up 2 bases, with 12 bases separating them. The CDR3 runs 13 residues.